A selection of T cell receptor beta chains follows, all from one sample in a study of T cells in Graves' hyperthyroidism and ophthalmopathy. TCRdb independently ran MiXCR on the multiplex PCR reads; one entry per CDR3 protein. The data contain 300,000 to 450,000 distinct CDR3 sequences, less than 20% of them singletons. Sequencing was performed on blood. The receptors derive from a man aged 18 to 30 with Graves' ophthalmopathy. Each CDR3 is given with its conserved first and last residue. Some rows mark clone size as missing; the rest say once, few, many or name a class of expanded clone.

clone_size: many; j_call: TRBJ1-2; v_call: TRBV20-1; cdr3_aa: CSPLGTGDGYTF
clone_size: -; j_call: TRBJ2-2; v_call: TRBV5-1; cdr3_aa: CASSLDRDPGELFF
clone_size: many; j_call: TRBJ2-7; v_call: TRBV24-1; cdr3_aa: CATSDSGTGVSYEQYF
clone_size: -; j_call: TRBJ2-1; v_call: TRBV7-3; cdr3_aa: CASSFRGFHNEQFF
clone_size: few; j_call: TRBJ2-2; v_call: TRBV7-6; cdr3_aa: CASRRGATGELFF
clone_size: -; j_call: TRBJ1-1; v_call: TRBV5-1; cdr3_aa: CASSLVAAPNTEAFF
clone_size: many; j_call: TRBJ2-3; v_call: TRBV2; cdr3_aa: CASSMRGASTDTQYF
clone_size: many; j_call: TRBJ2-4; v_call: TRBV28; cdr3_aa: CASFPGGYRDLAKNIQYF
clone_size: few; j_call: TRBJ1-5; v_call: TRBV11-2; cdr3_aa: CTSSLDRGQPQHF
clone_size: many; j_call: TRBJ2-5; v_call: TRBV13; cdr3_aa: CASSLRGAKETQYF
clone_size: few; j_call: TRBJ1-5; v_call: TRBV2; cdr3_aa: CASSAGQGDQPQHF
clone_size: few; j_call: TRBJ2-2; v_call: TRBV4-2; cdr3_aa: CASSQDGLAGAGELFF
clone_size: many; j_call: TRBJ2-5; v_call: TRBV7-9; cdr3_aa: CASSVTSGGLRMQETQYF
clone_size: many; j_call: TRBJ2-3; v_call: TRBV2; cdr3_aa: CASRGSTDTQYF
clone_size: few; j_call: TRBJ1-2; v_call: TRBV6-1; cdr3_aa: CASSSRIPGQRATGYTF
clone_size: -; j_call: TRBJ2-2; v_call: TRBV7-9; cdr3_aa: CASSLTAGELFF
clone_size: -; j_call: TRBJ1-2; v_call: TRBV19; cdr3_aa: CASSPLRGLNYGYTF
clone_size: few; j_call: TRBJ2-7; v_call: TRBV19; cdr3_aa: CASRNQGAHEQYF
clone_size: many; j_call: TRBJ1-5; v_call: TRBV18; cdr3_aa: CASSPPNRENQPQHF
clone_size: many; j_call: TRBJ1-2; v_call: TRBV15; cdr3_aa: CATSRDPGRGTPNYGYTF
clone_size: many; j_call: TRBJ1-2; v_call: TRBV28; cdr3_aa: CASSSTFLNYGYTF
clone_size: -; j_call: TRBJ1-4; v_call: TRBV5-1; cdr3_aa: CASSLTYSGRNEKLSF
clone_size: many; j_call: TRBJ1-4; v_call: TRBV28; cdr3_aa: CASSVRGAPLSNEKLFF
clone_size: many; j_call: TRBJ2-1; v_call: TRBV12-3/TRBV12-4; cdr3_aa: CASSPSGQGLYNEQFF
clone_size: many; j_call: TRBJ2-7; v_call: TRBV11-2; cdr3_aa: CASRGDFYEQYF
clone_size: -; j_call: TRBJ2-1; v_call: TRBV6-4; cdr3_aa: CASSVQALLGDEQFF
clone_size: -; j_call: TRBJ1-5; v_call: TRBV19; cdr3_aa: CASSFGTLENQPQHF
clone_size: few; j_call: TRBJ2-7; v_call: TRBV2; cdr3_aa: CASTRTGGFYEQYF
clone_size: few; j_call: TRBJ1-1; v_call: TRBV29-1; cdr3_aa: CSVELSATQNTEAFF
clone_size: few; j_call: TRBJ1-2; v_call: TRBV18; cdr3_aa: CASSPPSAPGYGYTF
clone_size: few; j_call: TRBJ2-5; v_call: TRBV4-1; cdr3_aa: CASSQQVRETQYF
clone_size: -; j_call: TRBJ1-5; v_call: TRBV6-5; cdr3_aa: CASSYFGSSTQPQHF
clone_size: many; j_call: TRBJ2-1; v_call: TRBV7-9; cdr3_aa: CASSSGTGHTDEQFF
clone_size: many; j_call: TRBJ2-3; v_call: TRBV3-1; cdr3_aa: CASSQVVDTQYF
clone_size: -; j_call: TRBJ2-2; v_call: TRBV5-6; cdr3_aa: CASSKAWGLGAGELFF
clone_size: -; j_call: TRBJ2-7; v_call: TRBV5-6; cdr3_aa: CASSFVAYEQYF
clone_size: -; j_call: TRBJ1-2; v_call: TRBV5-1; cdr3_aa: CASSTGLNYGYTF
clone_size: few; j_call: TRBJ2-1; v_call: TRBV20-1; cdr3_aa: CSASLNEQFF
clone_size: -; j_call: TRBJ2-2; v_call: TRBV24-1; cdr3_aa: CATANTGELFF
clone_size: many; j_call: TRBJ1-1; v_call: TRBV12-3/TRBV12-4; cdr3_aa: CASRRTGYTEAFF
clone_size: -; j_call: TRBJ1-6; v_call: TRBV3-1; cdr3_aa: CASSQGDLLNSPLHF
clone_size: many; j_call: TRBJ1-1; v_call: TRBV20-1; cdr3_aa: CSASPPLNTEAFF
clone_size: few; j_call: TRBJ1-5; v_call: TRBV2; cdr3_aa: CASSDQYSNQPQHF
clone_size: -; j_call: TRBJ2-3; v_call: TRBV15; cdr3_aa: CATSRGAGGTDTQYF
clone_size: few; j_call: TRBJ1-1; v_call: TRBV6-1; cdr3_aa: CASSEGGGPANTEAFF
clone_size: many; j_call: TRBJ2-5; v_call: TRBV28; cdr3_aa: CASRGQGVRTQYF
clone_size: many; j_call: TRBJ1-5; v_call: TRBV12-3/TRBV12-4; cdr3_aa: CASSFLDSGNQPQHF
clone_size: few; j_call: TRBJ2-2; v_call: TRBV6-2/TRBV6-3; cdr3_aa: CASTPGRGLYTGELFF
clone_size: many; j_call: TRBJ2-7; v_call: TRBV5-1; cdr3_aa: CASSLGGQPEQYF
clone_size: many; j_call: TRBJ2-3; v_call: TRBV6-4; cdr3_aa: CASSDSSGGGTDTQYF
clone_size: -; j_call: TRBJ1-5; v_call: TRBV6-9; cdr3_aa: CASSYLFMGKPNQPQHF
clone_size: few; j_call: TRBJ2-3; v_call: TRBV14; cdr3_aa: CASSQEWGTDTQYF
clone_size: -; j_call: TRBJ2-1; v_call: TRBV20-1; cdr3_aa: CSARAGTGGAEQFF